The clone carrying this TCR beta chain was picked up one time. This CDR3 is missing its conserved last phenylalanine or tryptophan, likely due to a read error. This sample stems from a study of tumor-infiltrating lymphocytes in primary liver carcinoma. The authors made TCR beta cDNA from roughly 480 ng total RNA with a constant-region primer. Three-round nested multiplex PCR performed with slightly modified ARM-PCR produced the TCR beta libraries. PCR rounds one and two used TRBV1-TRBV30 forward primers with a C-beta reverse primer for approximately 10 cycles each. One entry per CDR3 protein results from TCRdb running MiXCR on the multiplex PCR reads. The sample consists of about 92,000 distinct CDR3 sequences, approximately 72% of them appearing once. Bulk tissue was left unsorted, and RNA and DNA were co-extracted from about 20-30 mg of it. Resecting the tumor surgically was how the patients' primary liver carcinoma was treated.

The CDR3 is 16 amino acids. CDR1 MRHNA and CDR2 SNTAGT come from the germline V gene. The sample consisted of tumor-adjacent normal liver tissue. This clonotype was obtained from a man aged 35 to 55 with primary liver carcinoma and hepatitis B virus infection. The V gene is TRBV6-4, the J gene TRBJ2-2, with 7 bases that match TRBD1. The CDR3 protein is CTSSGPGTEHTGELFY. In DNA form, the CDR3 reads TGTACCAGCAGTGGTCCCGGGACAGAGCACACCGGGGAGCTGTTTTAT.